This T cell receptor (beta chain) appears in the sequencing data of a study of T cell repertoires in cytomegalovirus infection. Across the whole study: CMV infection and matching HLA type were both indicated by public TCR beta signatures.

Each CDR3 protein is one row after TCRdb ran MiXCR on the reads. The data hold about 120,000 distinct CDR3 sequences, with roughly 9.1% observed a single time. This clonotype showed up many times. Its antigen is not identified. Points from the study as a whole: HLA-C-restricted TCR beta clonotypes specific for CMV led the ex vivo response. Public TCR beta family frequency separated CMV-and-HLA carriers, including in an independent cohort.

The germline gives CDR1 MNHNY, CDR2 SVGAGI (reference sequence). V dropped 4 bases and J dropped 1 base, with 13 bases sitting between them. The CDR3 totals 15 residues. The clonotype was recovered from a human donor in good health (CMV status not recorded). Some clones in this sample may be carry-over from other donors' samples. Sequencing was carried out using PBMCs, sequenced either directly or after in vitro stimulation (not recorded which). The rearrangement links TRBV6-6 to TRBJ1-1; the D gene is possibly TRBD1 (6 bases). The CDR3 sequence is CASSSAPQGNTEAFF. The CDR3 coding sequence is TGTGCCAGCAGTTCTGCCCCACAGGGGAACACTGAAGCTTTCTTT.